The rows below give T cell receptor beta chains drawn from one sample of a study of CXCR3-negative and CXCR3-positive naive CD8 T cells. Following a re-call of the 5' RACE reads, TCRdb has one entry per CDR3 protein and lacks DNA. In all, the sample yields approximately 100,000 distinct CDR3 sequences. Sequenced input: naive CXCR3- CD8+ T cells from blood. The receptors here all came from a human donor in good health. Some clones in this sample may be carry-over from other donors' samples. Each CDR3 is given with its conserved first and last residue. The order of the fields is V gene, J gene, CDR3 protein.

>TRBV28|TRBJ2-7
CAFEWPPDYEQYF
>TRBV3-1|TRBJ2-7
CASSQGGLAGGLSYEQYF
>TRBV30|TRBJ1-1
CAWSPNMNTEAFF
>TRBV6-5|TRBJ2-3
CASSSLDRGVSDTQYF
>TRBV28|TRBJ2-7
CASSLDLTGGATVEQYF
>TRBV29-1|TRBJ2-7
CSVDTDRNYEQYF
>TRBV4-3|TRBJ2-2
CASSQEGQGYTGELFF
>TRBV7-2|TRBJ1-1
CALRQQGATEAFF
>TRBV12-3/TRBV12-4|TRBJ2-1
CASRQTGGYNEQFF
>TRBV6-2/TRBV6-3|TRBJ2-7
CASSYSWGSEQYF
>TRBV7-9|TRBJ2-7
CASSFSGGFSYEQYF
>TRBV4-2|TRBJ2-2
CASSSENTGELFF
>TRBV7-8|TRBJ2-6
CAGTGAISGANVLTF
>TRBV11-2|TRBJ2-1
CASSLGRTGLAGNEQFF
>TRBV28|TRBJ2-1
CASSLVASGRYNEQFF
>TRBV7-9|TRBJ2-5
CASSLDAGRETQYF
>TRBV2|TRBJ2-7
CASSLSTVPTYEQYF
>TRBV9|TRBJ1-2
CASSVGGTGLDGYTF
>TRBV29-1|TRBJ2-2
CSVGAGTNTGELFF
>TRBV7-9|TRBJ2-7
CASSTTTGGTPYEQYF
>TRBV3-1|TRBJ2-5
CASSQDKGLGLDQETQYF
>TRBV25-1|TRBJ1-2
CASSDTAGGPYGYTF
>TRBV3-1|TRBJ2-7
CASSQEQRGYEQYF
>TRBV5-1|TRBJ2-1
CASMGDVVWNEQFF
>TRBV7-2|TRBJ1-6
CASSLGGDSYNSPLHF